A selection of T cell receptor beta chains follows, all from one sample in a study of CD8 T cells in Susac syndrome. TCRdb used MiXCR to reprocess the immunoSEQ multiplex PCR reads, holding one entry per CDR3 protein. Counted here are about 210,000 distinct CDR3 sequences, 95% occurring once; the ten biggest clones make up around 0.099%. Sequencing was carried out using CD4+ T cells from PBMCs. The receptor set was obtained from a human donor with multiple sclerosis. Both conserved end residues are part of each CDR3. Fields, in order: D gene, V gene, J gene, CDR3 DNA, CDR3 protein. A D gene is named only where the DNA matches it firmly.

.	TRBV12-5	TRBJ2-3	TGTGCTAGTGGTCCCGCGACGATGGTGCAGTATTTT	CASGPATMVQYF
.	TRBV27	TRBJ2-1	TGTGCCAGCAGTTCCGTCGGCCCCGGGCAGTTCTTC	CASSSVGPGQFF
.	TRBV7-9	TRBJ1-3	TGTGCCAGCAGATATTCGACACTCTCTGGAAACACCATATATTTT	CASRYSTLSGNTIYF
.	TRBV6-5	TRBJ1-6	TGTGCCAGCAGTTACTTGGACGAGTCACCCCTCCACTTT	CASSYLDESPLHF
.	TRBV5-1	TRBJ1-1	TGCGCCAGCAGCTTCGGCGTTCTGGGGAACACTGAAGCTTTCTTT	CASSFGVLGNTEAFF
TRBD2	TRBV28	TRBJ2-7	TGTGCCAGCAGCCGCGTTCAAGCGGGAGGCCACGAGCAGTACTTC	CASSRVQAGGHEQYF
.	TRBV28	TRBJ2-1	TGTGCCAGCCAGACCTACAATGAGCAGTTCTTC	CASQTYNEQFF
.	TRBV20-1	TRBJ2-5	TGCAGTGCTAGAGATGGCGGACTCAGGACCCAGTACTTC	CSARDGGLRTQYF
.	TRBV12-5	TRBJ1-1	TGTGCTAGTAAAGCTAGGAACACTGAAGCTTTCTTT	CASKARNTEAFF
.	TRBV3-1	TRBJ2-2	TGTGCCAGCAGCCCTCGAGCAGCCCTTGGCACCGGGGAGCTGTTTTTT	CASSPRAALGTGELFF
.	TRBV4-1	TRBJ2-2	TGCGCCAGCAGGAGCCCGGGACAGAACACCGGGGAGCTGTTTTTT	CASRSPGQNTGELFF
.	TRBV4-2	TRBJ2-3	TGTGCCAGCAGCCAAATAAGGGGGGATACGCAGTATTTT	CASSQIRGDTQYF
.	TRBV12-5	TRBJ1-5	TGTGCTAGTGGTTCAACCCCGGGCGGGCCCCAGCATTTT	CASGSTPGGPQHF
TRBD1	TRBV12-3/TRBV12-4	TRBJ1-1	TGTGCCAGCACCACTACAGGGGTGAACACTGAAGCTTTCTTT	CASTTTGVNTEAFF
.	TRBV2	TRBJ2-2	TGTGCCAGGGCCGTGGCCGGGGAGCTGTTTTTT	CARAVAGELFF
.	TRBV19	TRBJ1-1	TGTGCCAGCACGCGGACAGCGGGGAACACTGAAGCTTTCTTT	CASTRTAGNTEAFF
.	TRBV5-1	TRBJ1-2	TGCGCCAGCAGCTTGTCAGCAGCTAACTATGGCTACACCTTC	CASSLSAANYGYTF
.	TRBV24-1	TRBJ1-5	TGTGCCACCAGTGTGGGCAGATTTTATCAGCCCCAGCATTTT	CATSVGRFYQPQHF
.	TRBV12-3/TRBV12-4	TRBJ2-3	TGTGCCAGCAGGCCTTTAATGGTGATAACAGATACGCAGTATTTT	CASRPLMVITDTQYF
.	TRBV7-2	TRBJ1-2	TGTGCCAGCAGCACACAGGGAACTACACGTCTTGGCTATGGCTACACCTTC	CASSTQGTTRLGYGYTF